These T cell receptor beta chains were read from a single sample in a study of cytomegalovirus exposure and HLA in healthy donors. Some clones are missing from TCRdb's copy, which holds only in-frame ones; the method was immunoSEQ multiplex PCR. The table shows some 100,000 clones, with approximately 68% occurring only once. Material for sequencing was PBMCs. Every receptor here comes from a woman between 18 and 29 years old in good health and CMV-seropositive. Both conserved end residues are part of each CDR3. A D gene is named only where the DNA matches it firmly. Size values are once, few and many counts, or a class for expanded clones, and some rows have none.

v_call: TRBV21-1; clone_size: NA; d_call: NA; j_call: TRBJ2-1; cdr3_aa: CASPFSYNEQFF; cdr3_nt: TGTGCCAGCCCATTCAGCTACAATGAGCAGTTCTTC
v_call: TRBV9; clone_size: NA; d_call: TRBD2; j_call: TRBJ2-1; cdr3_aa: CASSVAAGLAGGQDYNEQFF; cdr3_nt: TGTGCCAGCAGCGTAGCTGCGGGACTAGCGGGAGGCCAGGACTACAATGAGCAGTTCTTC
v_call: TRBV7-8; clone_size: NA; d_call: TRBD2; j_call: TRBJ2-5; cdr3_aa: CASSPTSGAQETQYF; cdr3_nt: TGTGCCAGCAGCCCTACTAGCGGAGCCCAAGAGACCCAGTACTTC
v_call: TRBV5-1; clone_size: NA; d_call: TRBD1; j_call: TRBJ2-7; cdr3_aa: CASGERTGYEQYF; cdr3_nt: TGCGCCAGCGGCGAACGGACAGGCTACGAGCAGTACTTC
v_call: TRBV5-4; clone_size: few; d_call: TRBD2; j_call: TRBJ2-3; cdr3_aa: CASSLGAGGADTQYF; cdr3_nt: TGTGCCAGCAGCTTGGGAGCGGGGGGGGCAGATACGCAGTATTTT
v_call: TRBV30; clone_size: few; d_call: TRBD2; j_call: TRBJ2-1; cdr3_aa: CAWSGTSGSNEQFF; cdr3_nt: TGTGCCTGGAGTGGGACTAGCGGGAGCAATGAGCAGTTCTTC
v_call: TRBV7-2; clone_size: NA; d_call: NA; j_call: TRBJ2-7; cdr3_aa: CASSLGGTISYEQYF; cdr3_nt: TGTGCCAGCAGCTTAGGCGGGACCATATCCTACGAGCAGTACTTC
v_call: TRBV10-3; clone_size: NA; d_call: TRBD2; j_call: TRBJ2-3; cdr3_aa: CATWTSETDTQYF; cdr3_nt: TGTGCCACCTGGACTAGCGAAACAGATACGCAGTATTTT
v_call: TRBV6-5; clone_size: NA; d_call: NA; j_call: TRBJ1-1; cdr3_aa: CASIGRVDTEAFF; cdr3_nt: TGTGCCAGCATCGGCAGGGTTGACACTGAAGCTTTCTTT
v_call: TRBV9; clone_size: NA; d_call: TRBD2; j_call: TRBJ2-5; cdr3_aa: CASSGWTSGGLETQYF; cdr3_nt: TGTGCCAGCAGCGGCTGGACTAGCGGGGGGTTGGAGACCCAGTACTTC
v_call: TRBV4-3; clone_size: NA; d_call: TRBD1; j_call: TRBJ2-5; cdr3_aa: CASSRDRDRGWGQETQYF; cdr3_nt: TGCGCCAGCAGCCGGGACCGGGACAGAGGGTGGGGGCAAGAGACCCAGTACTTC
v_call: TRBV9; clone_size: NA; d_call: TRBD2; j_call: TRBJ2-1; cdr3_aa: CASSVVVAGGPGEQFF; cdr3_nt: TGTGCCAGCAGCGTAGTGGTAGCGGGAGGGCCAGGCGAGCAGTTCTTC
v_call: TRBV5-1; clone_size: few; d_call: NA; j_call: TRBJ1-4; cdr3_aa: CASSLSQYLGANEKLFF; cdr3_nt: TGCGCCAGCAGCTTGTCGCAGTACCTGGGAGCTAATGAAAAACTGTTTTTT
v_call: TRBV30; clone_size: NA; d_call: NA; j_call: TRBJ2-5; cdr3_aa: CASLAGGQETQYF; cdr3_nt: TGTGCCAGCCTAGCCGGCGGCCAAGAGACCCAGTACTTC
v_call: TRBV5-4; clone_size: once; d_call: TRBD1; j_call: TRBJ2-2; cdr3_aa: CASSQGQGVNTGELFF; cdr3_nt: TGTGCCAGCAGCCAGGGACAGGGGGTAAACACCGGGGAGCTGTTTTTT
v_call: TRBV10-3; clone_size: once; d_call: TRBD1; j_call: TRBJ2-5; cdr3_aa: CAISGQGSGAGKETQYF; cdr3_nt: TGTGCCATCTCAGGACAGGGGTCTGGGGCCGGAAAAGAGACCCAGTACTTC
v_call: TRBV19; clone_size: NA; d_call: TRBD1; j_call: TRBJ1-2; cdr3_aa: CASSIGGTGRDGYTF; cdr3_nt: TGTGCCAGTAGTATAGGTGGGACAGGGAGAGATGGCTACACCTTC
v_call: TRBV29-1; clone_size: once; d_call: TRBD1; j_call: TRBJ1-4; cdr3_aa: CSVQDRGIEKLFF; cdr3_nt: TGCAGCGTCCAGGACAGGGGAATCGAAAAACTGTTTTTT
v_call: TRBV19; clone_size: NA; d_call: TRBD2; j_call: TRBJ2-7; cdr3_aa: CASSMVAGVSYEQYF; cdr3_nt: TGTGCCAGTAGTATGGTAGCGGGAGTCTCCTACGAGCAGTACTTC
v_call: TRBV27; clone_size: NA; d_call: NA; j_call: TRBJ2-7; cdr3_aa: CASSLNEEYEQYF; cdr3_nt: TGTGCCAGCAGTTTAAATGAGGAATACGAGCAGTACTTC
v_call: TRBV29-1; clone_size: few; d_call: TRBD1; j_call: TRBJ1-2; cdr3_aa: CSVVGQGYYGYTF; cdr3_nt: TGCAGCGTTGTGGGACAGGGGTACTATGGCTACACCTTC
v_call: TRBV7-2; clone_size: NA; d_call: TRBD1; j_call: TRBJ1-5; cdr3_aa: CASGGTGYFNQPQHF; cdr3_nt: TGTGCCAGCGGAGGGACAGGGTACTTCAATCAGCCCCAGCATTTT
v_call: TRBV27; clone_size: NA; d_call: NA; j_call: TRBJ1-4; cdr3_aa: CASSETTGDEKLFF; cdr3_nt: TGTGCCAGCAGCGAAACGACAGGAGATGAAAAACTGTTTTTT
v_call: TRBV4-3; clone_size: once; d_call: NA; j_call: TRBJ2-1; cdr3_aa: CASSQAKRDEQFF; cdr3_nt: TGCGCCAGCAGCCAGGCTAAGAGGGATGAGCAGTTCTTC
v_call: TRBV29-1; clone_size: NA; d_call: TRBD1; j_call: TRBJ1-2; cdr3_aa: CSVDGGGQGRWGYTF; cdr3_nt: TGCAGCGTTGACGGGGGGGGACAGGGTCGGTGGGGCTACACCTTC
v_call: TRBV5-1; clone_size: NA; d_call: TRBD2; j_call: TRBJ2-7; cdr3_aa: CASSWGLAASYEQYF; cdr3_nt: TGCGCCAGCAGCTGGGGACTAGCCGCCTCCTACGAGCAGTACTTC
v_call: TRBV6-5; clone_size: once; d_call: NA; j_call: TRBJ1-5; cdr3_aa: CASSLTRWGNQPQHF; cdr3_nt: TGTGCCAGCAGTTTAACGCGGTGGGGCAATCAGCCCCAGCATTTT
v_call: TRBV6-4; clone_size: few; d_call: TRBD2; j_call: TRBJ2-4; cdr3_aa: CASSPTGTSGGSIQYF; cdr3_nt: TGTGCCAGCAGTCCAACCGGGACTAGCGGGGGGTCCATTCAGTACTTC
v_call: TRBV7-3; clone_size: NA; d_call: NA; j_call: TRBJ1-1; cdr3_aa: CASSYYSNTEAFF; cdr3_nt: TGTGCCAGCAGCTACTACTCGAACACTGAAGCTTTCTTT
v_call: TRBV29-1; clone_size: NA; d_call: NA; j_call: TRBJ1-1; cdr3_aa: CSVHGKGIFEAFF; cdr3_nt: TGCAGCGTTCATGGGAAGGGGATCTTTGAAGCTTTCTTT
v_call: TRBV30; clone_size: NA; d_call: NA; j_call: TRBJ1-5; cdr3_aa: CAWSDGVGNQPQHF; cdr3_nt: TGTGCCTGGAGTGACGGGGTAGGCAATCAGCCCCAGCATTTT
v_call: TRBV19; clone_size: once; d_call: NA; j_call: TRBJ2-1; cdr3_aa: CASSIDFYNEQFF; cdr3_nt: TGTGCCAGTAGTATCGACTTTTACAATGAGCAGTTCTTC
v_call: TRBV4-2; clone_size: NA; d_call: TRBD1; j_call: TRBJ2-5; cdr3_aa: CASSQALGGTETQYF; cdr3_nt: TGTGCCAGCAGCCAAGCTTTAGGGGGCACAGAGACCCAGTACTTC
v_call: TRBV27; clone_size: NA; d_call: NA; j_call: TRBJ2-7; cdr3_aa: CASSDSPYEQYF; cdr3_nt: TGTGCCAGCAGCGACAGCCCTTACGAGCAGTACTTC
v_call: TRBV29-1; clone_size: NA; d_call: TRBD1; j_call: TRBJ2-3; cdr3_aa: CSVRGLWTGGGTDTQYF; cdr3_nt: TGCAGCGTCCGCGGTCTGTGGACAGGGGGCGGGACAGATACGCAGTATTTT
v_call: TRBV6-5; clone_size: NA; d_call: TRBD1; j_call: TRBJ1-1; cdr3_aa: CASSYGSQGTNTEAFF; cdr3_nt: TGTGCCAGCAGTTACGGCTCACAGGGGACAAACACTGAAGCTTTCTTT
v_call: TRBV14; clone_size: once; d_call: NA; j_call: TRBJ2-1; cdr3_aa: CASSQDFTLVSYNEQFF; cdr3_nt: TGTGCCAGCAGCCAGGACTTTACCCTCGTCTCCTACAATGAGCAGTTCTTC
v_call: TRBV6-5; clone_size: once; d_call: TRBD1; j_call: TRBJ1-2; cdr3_aa: CASSYSNRGQGGYTF; cdr3_nt: TGTGCCAGCAGTTACTCGAACAGGGGGCAAGGTGGCTACACCTTC
v_call: TRBV4-3; clone_size: NA; d_call: NA; j_call: TRBJ2-7; cdr3_aa: CASSQDRSGYGEQYF; cdr3_nt: TGCGCCAGCAGCCAAGATCGTTCGGGTTACGGCGAGCAGTACTTC
v_call: TRBV5-1; clone_size: NA; d_call: TRBD2; j_call: TRBJ2-3; cdr3_aa: CASSLELAGMADTQYF; cdr3_nt: TGCGCCAGCAGCTTGGAACTAGCGGGTATGGCAGATACGCAGTATTTT
v_call: TRBV7-2; clone_size: NA; d_call: TRBD1; j_call: TRBJ2-7; cdr3_aa: CASSVRDRPISGSPTEQYF; cdr3_nt: TGTGCCAGCAGCGTCCGGGACAGGCCTATTAGCGGTAGTCCTACGGAGCAGTACTTC
v_call: TRBV9; clone_size: once; d_call: TRBD2; j_call: TRBJ2-3; cdr3_aa: CASSLSGRGPDTQYF; cdr3_nt: TGTGCCAGCAGCCTTAGCGGGAGGGGGCCAGATACGCAGTATTTT
v_call: TRBV27; clone_size: NA; d_call: NA; j_call: TRBJ2-3; cdr3_aa: CASSTGPSVDQYF; cdr3_nt: TGTGCCAGCAGTACAGGTCCTAGCGTGGATCAGTATTTT
v_call: TRBV19; clone_size: NA; d_call: NA; j_call: TRBJ2-7; cdr3_aa: CASSIRPPEIGAYEQYF; cdr3_nt: TGTGCCAGTAGTATTAGGCCCCCCGAAATAGGGGCCTACGAGCAGTACTTC
v_call: TRBV5-6; clone_size: NA; d_call: NA; j_call: TRBJ2-7; cdr3_aa: CASSLVRGRGTYEQYF; cdr3_nt: TGTGCCAGCAGCTTGGTTCGAGGGCGCGGGACCTACGAGCAGTACTTC
v_call: TRBV7-9; clone_size: few; d_call: NA; j_call: TRBJ2-3; cdr3_aa: CASSSREGSTDTQYF; cdr3_nt: TGTGCCAGCAGCTCGAGGGAAGGATCGACAGATACGCAGTATTTT
v_call: TRBV25-1; clone_size: NA; d_call: NA; j_call: TRBJ1-1; cdr3_aa: CAVGGLNTEAFF; cdr3_nt: TGTGCCGTCGGAGGACTGAACACTGAAGCTTTCTTT
v_call: TRBV30; clone_size: NA; d_call: TRBD2; j_call: TRBJ2-7; cdr3_aa: CAWRGTSLNEQYF; cdr3_nt: TGTGCCTGGAGAGGGACTAGTCTCAACGAGCAGTACTTC
v_call: TRBV19; clone_size: NA; d_call: TRBD1; j_call: TRBJ1-5; cdr3_aa: CASLTGTGNEPQHF; cdr3_nt: TGTGCCAGTTTAACCGGGACAGGGAACGAGCCCCAGCATTTT
v_call: TRBV23-1; clone_size: many; d_call: NA; j_call: TRBJ1-5; cdr3_aa: CASSQSRVSNQPQHF; cdr3_nt: TGCGCCAGCAGTCAATCGCGGGTCAGCAATCAGCCCCAGCATTTT
v_call: TRBV7-2; clone_size: NA; d_call: TRBD1; j_call: TRBJ1-2; cdr3_aa: CASTPQGDYGYTF; cdr3_nt: TGTGCCAGCACGCCTCAGGGGGACTATGGCTACACCTTC
v_call: TRBV5-4; clone_size: NA; d_call: TRBD2; j_call: TRBJ2-7; cdr3_aa: CASSGGTSGFYEQYF; cdr3_nt: TGTGCCAGCAGTGGAGGGACTAGCGGGTTCTACGAGCAGTACTTC
v_call: TRBV7-2; clone_size: NA; d_call: TRBD2; j_call: TRBJ2-7; cdr3_aa: CASSLRPSGGYEQYF; cdr3_nt: TGTGCCAGCAGCTTAAGGCCTAGCGGGGGCTACGAGCAGTACTTC
v_call: TRBV6-5; clone_size: once; d_call: NA; j_call: TRBJ2-1; cdr3_aa: CASRPGDHGDEQFF; cdr3_nt: TGTGCCAGCAGGCCGGGAGATCACGGGGATGAGCAGTTCTTC
v_call: TRBV7-9; clone_size: NA; d_call: NA; j_call: TRBJ1-2; cdr3_aa: CASSHPMQGNYGYTF; cdr3_nt: TGTGCCAGCAGCCACCCTATGCAGGGGAACTATGGCTACACCTTC
v_call: TRBV18; clone_size: NA; d_call: NA; j_call: TRBJ1-4; cdr3_aa: CASSPPRGLVATNEKLFF; cdr3_nt: TGTGCCAGCTCACCCCCTCGGGGGTTGGTGGCAACTAATGAAAAACTGTTTTTT
v_call: TRBV7-9; clone_size: NA; d_call: NA; j_call: TRBJ2-2; cdr3_aa: CASSLAQGVDFANTGELFF; cdr3_nt: TGTGCCAGCAGCTTAGCGCAAGGAGTGGACTTCGCGAACACCGGGGAGCTGTTTTTT
v_call: TRBV4-3; clone_size: NA; d_call: NA; j_call: TRBJ2-6; cdr3_aa: CASSQDWEMTANVLTF; cdr3_nt: TGCGCCAGCAGCCAAGATTGGGAGATGACGGCCAACGTCCTGACTTTC